This TCR beta chain was observed in a study of T-cell memory formation after mild COVID-19. Findings of the study overall: The main location of contracting CD4+ clones was CM and EM, and that of contracting CD8+ clones was EMRA.

Comments on this clonotype: Its antigen is unknown.

CDR1 is MNHEY, CDR2 SVGAGI, per germline. The ends lost 6 bases at V and 4 bases at J; junction bases unmatched: 13. The CDR3 spans 17 residues. It was 5'RACE with constant-segment primers that produced the TCR alpha and TCR beta cDNA libraries, which carried sample barcodes and UMIs. TCRdb called the 5' RACE reads again in MiXCR, with one record for every CDR3 protein. The table records 350,000 to 550,000 distinct CDR3 sequences, around 17% of them present only once. The sample comprised PBMCs or a T cell subset sorted from them (not recorded which). V gene TRBV6-5 combines with J gene TRBJ1-2, with 11 nucleotides matching TRBD1. The receptor was isolated from a man aged 18 to 35 who had mild COVID-19 (a few samples of this study predate the infection). Cell type and time point are not known. The CDR3 coding sequence is TGTGCCAGCAGATCGGGGACAGGGGGTCGGATAATCTATGGCTACACCTTC. This sequence encodes CASRSGTGGRIIYGYTF.